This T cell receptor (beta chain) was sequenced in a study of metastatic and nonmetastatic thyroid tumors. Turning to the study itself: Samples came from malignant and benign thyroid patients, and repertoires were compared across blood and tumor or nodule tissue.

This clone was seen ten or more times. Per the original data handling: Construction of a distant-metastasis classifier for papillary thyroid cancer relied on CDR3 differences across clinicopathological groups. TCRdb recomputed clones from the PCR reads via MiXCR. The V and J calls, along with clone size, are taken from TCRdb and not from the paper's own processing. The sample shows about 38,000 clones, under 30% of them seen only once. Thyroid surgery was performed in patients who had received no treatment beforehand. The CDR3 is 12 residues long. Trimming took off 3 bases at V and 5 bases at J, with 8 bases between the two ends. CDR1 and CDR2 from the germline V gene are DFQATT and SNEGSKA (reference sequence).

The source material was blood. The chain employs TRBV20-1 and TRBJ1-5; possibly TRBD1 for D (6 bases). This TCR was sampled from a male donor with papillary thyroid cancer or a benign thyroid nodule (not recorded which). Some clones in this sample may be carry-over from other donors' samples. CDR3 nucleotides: TGCAGTGCTAGCGAGGGGGATCAGCCCCAGCATTTT. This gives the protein CSASEGDQPQHF.